The 14 T cell receptor beta chains reported below all come from one sample, sequenced in a study of preoperative IRX-2 immunotherapy in early breast cancer. Treatment of the sample: preoperative locoregional IRX-2 cytokine immunotherapy. Only in-frame clones appear in the TCRdb table, and some are missing; sequencing was by immunoSEQ multiplex PCR. The table shows about 98,000 clones, with roughly 89% occurring only once. Sequencing used tumor tissue, obtained after IRX-2 immunotherapy. Source of these receptors: a human donor with breast cancer.

This clone was seen a single time. J is TRBJ2-2 and V is TRBV18; the match to TRBD1 covers 11 bases. Losses at the gene ends were 3 bases for V and 7 bases for J; bases not matched to a gene: 4. Germline values: CDR1 KGHSH, CDR2 LQKENI. The CDR3 has 15 amino acids. The CDR3, as DNA: TGTGCCAGCTCACCGGACAGGGGGCGATTCGGGGAGCTGTTTTTT. It translates to CASSPDRGRFGELFF.

This rearrangement joins TRBV5-1 to TRBJ1-4, with D hard to call. The length of the CDR3 is 14 residues. Per the germline V gene, CDR1 is SGHRS and CDR2 is YFSETQ. V dropped 2 bases and J dropped 0 bases, with 5 bases sitting between them. CDR3 protein: CASSFTATNEKLFF. CDR3 DNA sequence: TGCGCCAGCAGCTTTACCGCAACTAATGAAAAACTGTTTTTT.

This clone was seen more than once but under ten times. The chain joins TRBV18 to TRBJ1-5; D may be TRBD1 (6 bases). CDR3 length: 15 amino acids. Looked up from germline, CDR1 is KGHSH and CDR2 is LQKENI. Trimming shortened V by 6 bases and J by 5 bases, and 17 bases separated the two germline ends. For the CDR3, the DNA is TGTGCCAGCTCCCTGACCCGGACAGTTGATCAGCCCCAGCATTTT. Translated: CASSLTRTVDQPQHF.

The V gene is TRBV6-8, the J gene TRBJ2-1; D not resolved. Germline CDR1 is MNHGY and CDR2 is SAAAGT. Trimming took off 10 bases at V and 5 bases at J, with 12 bases between the two ends. This CDR3 region has 12 residues. CDR3 region: CAINGDDNEQFF. DNA for the CDR3: TGTGCCATCAACGGAGACGACAATGAGCAGTTCTTC.

The V gene is TRBV30, the J gene TRBJ2-2; 7 bases are a match to TRBD2. From germline, CDR1 is GTSNPN and CDR2 SVGIG (reference sequence). The ends lost 4 bases at V and 8 bases at J; junction bases unmatched: 10. The CDR3 has 14 residues. DNA of the CDR3: TGTGCCTGGAAAAGTAGTGGGAGGGCGGGGGAGCTGTTTTTT. Residues: CAWKSSGRAGELFF.

V usage is TRBV11-3 and J usage is TRBJ1-3; D unclear. Trimming removed 1 base from V and 0 bases from J, with 10 bases in between. CDR1 is SGHNT and CDR2 is YENEEA in the germline V gene. The CDR3 contains 16 residues. The DNA for the CDR3 is TGTGCCAGCAGCTTAGGAGGCATTCCCTCTGGAAACACCATATATTTT. Encoded protein: CASSLGGIPSGNTIYF.

The CDR3 loop is CATSPLAGGEEQYF. In DNA form, the CDR3 reads TGTGCCACCAGCCCACTAGCGGGAGGTGAGGAGCAGTACTTC. The chain employs TRBV15 and TRBJ2-7; 12 positions agree with TRBD2. V gave up 5 bases and J gave up 7 bases; unmatched junction bases: 6. Germline lookup yields CDR1 LNHNV and CDR2 YYDKDF (reference sequence). The CDR3 covers 14 residues.

Here the CDR3 DNA reads TGTGCCAGCAGTTACCGGCGGTCTAGCACAGATACGCAGTATTTT. Translated, it gives CASSYRRSSTDTQYF. This chain uses TRBV6-8 with TRBJ2-3, with D uncertain. This CDR3 spans 15 amino acids. The V end was cut by 2 bases, the J end by 0 bases, with 9 bases between. Germline CDR1 and CDR2: MNHGY and SAAAGT.

The chain is built from TRBV7-1 and TRBJ1-3; D call uncertain. TRBV7-1 is labeled an ORF, and its function is uncertain. The CDR3 spans 14 residues. Trimming shortened V by 5 bases and J by 3 bases, and 11 bases separated the two germline ends. The CDR3 region is CASSLLEFGNTIYF. The CDR3 nucleotides read TGTGCCAGCAGCCTCTTGGAATTTGGAAACACCATATATTTT.

The CDR3 coding sequence is TGTGCCAGTCGCTATTCAGGGTTTGGTCAGCCCCAGCATTTT. It is translated as CASRYSGFGQPQHF. This chain connects TRBV19 to TRBJ1-5; D is perhaps TRBD1 (5 bases). This CDR3 is built from 14 residues. With 8 bases removed from V and 6 bases from J, the gap between germline ends came to 17 bases. The germline V gene has CDR1 LNHDA and CDR2 SQIVND (reference sequence).

The rearrangement joins TRBV5-1 to TRBJ1-1; TRBD1 is a possible D gene (5 bases). CDR3 length: 16 residues. Germline lookup yields CDR1 SGHRS and CDR2 YFSETQ. Trimming pared 2 bases from V and 1 base from J, leaving 15 bases between. The CDR3 coding sequence is TGCGCCAGCAGCTTACGGGACGGAACCCGGAACACTGAAGCTTTCTTT. It translates to CASSLRDGTRNTEAFF.

V usage is TRBV12-5 and J usage is TRBJ1-1; 10 bases are shared with TRBD1. The CDR3 loop spans 14 amino acids. J lost 5 bases, V lost 5 bases, and 5 bases had no gene match. Germline-derived CDR1 and CDR2 are LGHNT and FRNRAP. The CDR3 bases are TGTGCTAGTGGTCGGACAGGGGGTTGGACTGAAGCTTTCTTT. Protein sequence: CASGRTGGWTEAFF.

The chain couples TRBV14 to TRBJ1-1; D remains unclear. The germline V gene has CDR1 SGHDN and CDR2 FVKESK. Trimming cost V 4 bases and J 8 bases, with 8 bases left between them. CDR3 size: 11 residues. The CDR3 loop is CASSPKPEAFF. The CDR3 bases are TGTGCCAGCAGCCCGAAACCAGAAGCTTTCTTT. The full variable domain, in which reference TRBV14 and TRBJ1-1 provide the parts outside the CDR3, is EAGVTQFPSHSVIEKGQTVTLRCDPISGHDNLYWYRRVMGKEIKFLLHFVKESKQDESGMPNNRFLAERTGGTYSTLKVQPAELEDSGVYFCASSPKPEAFFGQGTRLTVV.

This rearrangement joins TRBV6-7 to TRBJ2-7, with D tentatively TRBD2 (7 bases). TRBV6-7 is identified as an open reading frame with a role that is uncertain. V lost 8 bases and J lost 4, with 18 bases in between. This CDR3 contains 14 residues. The CDR3 bases are TGTGCCAGCCATGAACAGGGAGGGTTATACGAGCAGTACTTC. It encodes CASHEQGGLYEQYF.